These T cell receptor beta chains were read from a single sample in a study of cytomegalovirus exposure and HLA in healthy donors. Libraries were prepared by immunoSEQ multiplex PCR; TCRdb keeps only in-frame clonotypes and omits some of them. This table has tens of thousands of clones, around 81% appearing once. Sequenced: PBMCs. Every receptor here comes from a man aged 25-45 years in good health and CMV-seronegative. Each CDR3 is given with its conserved first and last residue. The order of the fields is J gene, V gene, CDR3 protein.

TRBJ1-1,TRBV5-4,CASSAGIEAFF
TRBJ1-5,TRBV11-2,CASSFNVHQPQHF
TRBJ1-1,TRBV5-1,CASSLVYMNTEAFF
TRBJ2-3,TRBV19,CASSIFGSTDTQYF
TRBJ1-2,TRBV4-3,CASSPLEGREGYTF
TRBJ1-6,TRBV9,CASSVGLTYNSPLHF
TRBJ1-6,TRBV4-3,CASSQEKDYSYNSPLHF
TRBJ1-1,TRBV11-2,CASSGTGTNTEAFF
TRBJ1-1,TRBV7-2,CASSLALVGAGTEAFF
TRBJ1-4,TRBV4-3,CASSQDLGQGVNEKLFF
TRBJ1-1,TRBV14,CASSPQIIMNTEAFF
TRBJ2-7,TRBV18,CASSPRQEGFYEQYF
TRBJ1-5,TRBV6-1,CASSEAWAHNQPQHF
TRBJ2-1,TRBV7-8,CASSLYGRSNEQFF
TRBJ2-3,TRBV7-2,CASSLRGRRTDTQYF
TRBJ1-2,TRBV5-5,CASSLDSGRKYYGYTF
TRBJ1-1,TRBV5-1,CASSPGHMTLNTEAFF
TRBJ1-2,TRBV9,CASSVRTDYGYTF
TRBJ1-2,TRBV19,CASSVGQNYGYTF
TRBJ1-5,TRBV18,CASSWGQGIDPQHF
TRBJ2-5,TRBV6-1,CASSEHLGVGETQYF
TRBJ2-1,TRBV6-5,CASRYPAGTGSNEQFF
TRBJ2-7,TRBV5-1,CASSWDWGSYEQYF
TRBJ2-1,TRBV10-3,CAISESVAGRTYNEQFF
TRBJ2-1,TRBV7-3,CASSLGGGPYYNEQFF
TRBJ2-6,TRBV7-3,CASSFRRPVGVAGANVLTF
TRBJ2-3,TRBV9,CASSPLKGGGLVADTQYF
TRBJ2-1,TRBV7-6,CASSLLGGLAGRNEQFF
TRBJ1-5,TRBV10-3,CAISESDSSNQPQHF
TRBJ2-3,TRBV11-3,CASSLDRVEDTQYF
TRBJ2-5,TRBV19,CASSIGLAPGWETQYF
TRBJ2-5,TRBV7-8,CASSPGTSGRETQYF
TRBJ1-2,TRBV4-1,CASSQDGFPDRGNGYTF
TRBJ1-5,TRBV28,CASHSGTASNQPQHF
TRBJ1-2,TRBV5-1,CASSLGRTGGVYGYTF